The clone carrying this T cell receptor (beta chain) was seen just once. Relative to the germline gene, one junction end is altered; a read error may explain this. This record comes from a study of blood T cell repertoires in COVID-19. Study as a whole: From the United States, Italy and Spain came samples of acute and convalescent COVID-19. From T cells, B-cell-depleted T cells, or PBMCs came the material, which was cDNA or gDNA.

Under the authors' procedure: Estimates of nucleated cell counts were drawn from the amplification of reference gene primers. Produced via immunoSEQ multiplex PCR; TCRdb's table is partial and in-frame only. The DNA gave D and trimming, while V, J and clone size come from that table. Among 150,000 or so clones, 76% were seen once, and the ten largest hold 4.5%. Germline-derived CDR1 and CDR2 are SSHAT and FNYEAQ (reference sequence). The CDR3 has 15 amino acids. J is TRBJ2-5 and V is TRBV7-7; a weak D match, TRBD2 (5 bases). The sequence was obtained from a woman older than 75 with active or convalescent COVID-19. The sequencing input was peripheral blood. The CDR3 DNA reads as TGTGCTAGCAGCCAGAGAGGACGGGGTCAAGAGACCCAGTACTTC. The encoded protein is CASSQRGRGQETQYF. The full variable domain, rest sourced from reference TRBV7-7 and TRBJ2-5, is GAGVSQSPRYKVTKRGQDVTLRCDPISSHATLYWYQQALGQGPEFLTYFNYEAQPDKSGLPSDRFSAERPEGSISTLTIQRTEQRDSAMYRCASSQRGRGQETQYFGPGTRLLVL.